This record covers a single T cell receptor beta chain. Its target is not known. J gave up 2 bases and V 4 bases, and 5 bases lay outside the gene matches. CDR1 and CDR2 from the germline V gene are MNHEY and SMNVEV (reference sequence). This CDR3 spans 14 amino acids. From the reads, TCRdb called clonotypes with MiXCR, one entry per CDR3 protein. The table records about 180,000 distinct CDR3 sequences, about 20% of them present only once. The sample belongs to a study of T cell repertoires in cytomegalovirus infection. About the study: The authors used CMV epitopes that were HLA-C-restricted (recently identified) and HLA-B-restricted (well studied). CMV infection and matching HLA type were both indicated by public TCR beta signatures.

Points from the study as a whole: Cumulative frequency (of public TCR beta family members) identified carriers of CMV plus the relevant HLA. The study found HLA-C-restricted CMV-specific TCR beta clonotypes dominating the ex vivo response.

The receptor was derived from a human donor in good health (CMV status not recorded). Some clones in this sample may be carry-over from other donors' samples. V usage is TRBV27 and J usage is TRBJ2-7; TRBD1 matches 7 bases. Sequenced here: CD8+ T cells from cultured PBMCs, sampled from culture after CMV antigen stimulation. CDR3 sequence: CASSSRQGTYEQYF. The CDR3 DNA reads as TGTGCCAGCAGTTCCCGACAGGGTACCTACGAGCAGTACTTC.